This TCR beta chain comes out of a study of tumor-infiltrating lymphocytes in primary liver carcinoma. About the research overall: Patients were men and women aged 30 to 69 years.

From roughly 0.55 ug of total RNA, TCR beta-specific cDNA was reverse-transcribed using a constant-region primer. Investigators got TCR beta libraries out of three nested multiplex PCR rounds, done with slightly modified ARM-PCR. The two initial PCR rounds, ten to eleven cycles each, used TRBV1-TRBV30 forward and C-beta reverse primers. TCRdb reanalysed the multiplex PCR reads using MiXCR and keeps one entry per CDR3 protein. The table has approximately 73,000 distinct CDR3 sequences, about 64% seen once. Both RNA and DNA were isolated together from around 20-30 mg of bulk tissue that had not been sorted. Tumor samples were assessed, and every one had over 75% viable tumor cells. The CDR3 contains 13 residues. V was trimmed by 3 bases and J by 6 bases, leaving 15 bases between them. Germline V lookup: CDR1 DFQATT, CDR2 SNEGSKA (reference sequence).

The chain uses TRBV20-1 and TRBJ2-7, with D possibly being TRBD2 (5 bases). The specimen was liver tumor tissue from sampling region 4. Subset noted: tumor region T4, right-lateral pole. This receptor was taken from a woman aged 55-69 years with primary liver carcinoma and hepatitis B virus infection. CDR3 nucleotide sequence: TGCAGTGCTAGGCGATCACTAGATAGCGAGCAGTACTTC. Translation gives CSARRSLDSEQYF.